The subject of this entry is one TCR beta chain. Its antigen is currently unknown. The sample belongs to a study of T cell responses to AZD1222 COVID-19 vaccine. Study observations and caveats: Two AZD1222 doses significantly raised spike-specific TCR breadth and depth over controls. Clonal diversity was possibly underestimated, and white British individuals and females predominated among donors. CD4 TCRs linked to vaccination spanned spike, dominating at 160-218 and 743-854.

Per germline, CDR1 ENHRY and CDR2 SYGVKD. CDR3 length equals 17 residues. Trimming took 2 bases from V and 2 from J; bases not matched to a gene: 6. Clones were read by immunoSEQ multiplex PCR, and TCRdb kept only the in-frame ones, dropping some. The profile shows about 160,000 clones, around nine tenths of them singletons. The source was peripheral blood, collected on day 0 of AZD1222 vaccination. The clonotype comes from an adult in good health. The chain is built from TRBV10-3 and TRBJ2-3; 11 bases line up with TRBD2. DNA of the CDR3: TGTGCCATCAGTGAGGTGAGGACTAGCGGGCTCACAGATACGCAGTATTTT. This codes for CAISEVRTSGLTDTQYF.